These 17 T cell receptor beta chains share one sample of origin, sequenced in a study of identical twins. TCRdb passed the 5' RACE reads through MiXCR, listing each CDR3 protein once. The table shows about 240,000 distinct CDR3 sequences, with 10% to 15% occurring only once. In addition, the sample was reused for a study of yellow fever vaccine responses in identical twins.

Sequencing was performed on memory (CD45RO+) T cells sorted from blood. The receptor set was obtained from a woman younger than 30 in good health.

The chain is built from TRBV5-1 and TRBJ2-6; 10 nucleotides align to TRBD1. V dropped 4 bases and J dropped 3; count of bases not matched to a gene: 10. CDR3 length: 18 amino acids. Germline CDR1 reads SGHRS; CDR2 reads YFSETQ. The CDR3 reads CASSMRTGGLGGANVLTF. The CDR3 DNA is TGCGCCAGCAGCATGCGGACAGGGGGACTAGGTGGGGCCAACGTCCTGACTTTC.

Here the CDR3 reads CASSGGGSRQETQYF. As DNA, the CDR3 is TGCGCCAGCAGCGGGGGTGGGTCTCGACAAGAGACCCAGTACTTC. The chain links TRBV5-1 to TRBJ2-5; either TRBD1 or TRBD2 may fit D (5 bases each). Trimming removed 4 bases at V and 2 bases at J, with 15 bases between. Germline V gene sequence: CDR1 SGHRS, CDR2 YFSETQ. This CDR3 contains 15 residues.

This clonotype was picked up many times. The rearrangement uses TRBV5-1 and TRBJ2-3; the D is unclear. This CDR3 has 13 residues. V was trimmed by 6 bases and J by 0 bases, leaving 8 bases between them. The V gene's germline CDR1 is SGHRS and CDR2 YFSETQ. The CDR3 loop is CASKADSTDTQYF. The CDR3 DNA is TGCGCCAGCAAGGCCGACAGCACAGATACGCAGTATTTT. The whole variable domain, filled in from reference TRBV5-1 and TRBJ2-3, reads KAGVTQTPRYLIKTRGQQVTLSCSPISGHRSVSWYQQTPGQGLQFLFEYFSETQRNKGNFPGRFSGRQFSNSRSEMNVSTLELGDSALYLCASKADSTDTQYFGPGTRLTVL.

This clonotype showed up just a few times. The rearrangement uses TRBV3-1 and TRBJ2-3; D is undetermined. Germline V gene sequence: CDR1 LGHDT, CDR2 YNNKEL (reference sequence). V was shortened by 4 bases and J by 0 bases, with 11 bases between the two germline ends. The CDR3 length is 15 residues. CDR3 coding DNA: TGTGCCAGCAGCCGGATACTCGGGAGCACAGATACGCAGTATTTT. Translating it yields CASSRILGSTDTQYF.

CDR3 coding DNA: TGCGCCAGCAGCTTGGACGGCGGGGGAGCCTACGAGCAGTACTTC. Protein product: CASSLDGGGAYEQYF. V and J are TRBV5-1 and TRBJ2-7; 7 bases are shared with TRBD2. The CDR3 sequence is 15 residues long. Germline CDR1 reads SGHRS; CDR2 reads YFSETQ. Trimming cost V 0 bases and J 2 bases; bases outside gene matches: 5.

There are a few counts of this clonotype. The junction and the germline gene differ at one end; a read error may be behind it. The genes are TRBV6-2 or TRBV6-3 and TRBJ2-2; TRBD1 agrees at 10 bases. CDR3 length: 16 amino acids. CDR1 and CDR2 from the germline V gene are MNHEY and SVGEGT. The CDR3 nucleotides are TGTGCCAGCAGTAACTCCGGGACAGGGGTTACCGGGGAGCTGTTTTTT. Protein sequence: CASSNSGTGVTGELFF.

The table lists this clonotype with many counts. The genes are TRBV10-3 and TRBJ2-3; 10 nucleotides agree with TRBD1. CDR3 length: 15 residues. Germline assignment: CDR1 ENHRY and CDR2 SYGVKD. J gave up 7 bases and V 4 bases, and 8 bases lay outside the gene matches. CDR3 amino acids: CAISAPGQGSNTQYF. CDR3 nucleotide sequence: TGTGCCATCAGTGCTCCGGGACAGGGGAGCAATACGCAGTATTTT.

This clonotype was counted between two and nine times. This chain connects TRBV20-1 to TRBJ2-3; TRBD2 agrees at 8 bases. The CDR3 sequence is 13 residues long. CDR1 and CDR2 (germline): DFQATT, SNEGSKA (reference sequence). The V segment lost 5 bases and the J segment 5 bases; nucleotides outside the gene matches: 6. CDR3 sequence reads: CSAGQSGGDTQYF. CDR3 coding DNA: TGCAGTGCTGGCCAGAGCGGGGGAGATACGCAGTATTTT.

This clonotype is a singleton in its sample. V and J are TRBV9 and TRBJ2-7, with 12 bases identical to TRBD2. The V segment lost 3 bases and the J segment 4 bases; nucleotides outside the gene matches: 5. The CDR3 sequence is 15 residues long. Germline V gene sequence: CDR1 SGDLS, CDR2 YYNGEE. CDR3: CASSASGGAGYEQYF. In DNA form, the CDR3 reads TGTGCCAGCAGCGCTAGCGGGGGGGCTGGGTACGAGCAGTACTTC.

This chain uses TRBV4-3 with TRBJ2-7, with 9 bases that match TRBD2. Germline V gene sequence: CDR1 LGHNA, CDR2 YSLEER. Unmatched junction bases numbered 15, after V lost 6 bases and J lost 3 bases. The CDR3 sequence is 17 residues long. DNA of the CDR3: TGCGCCAGCAGTCCTTTTTTCATAGCGGGGGTGGGCTACGAGCAGTACTTC. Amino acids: CASSPFFIAGVGYEQYF.

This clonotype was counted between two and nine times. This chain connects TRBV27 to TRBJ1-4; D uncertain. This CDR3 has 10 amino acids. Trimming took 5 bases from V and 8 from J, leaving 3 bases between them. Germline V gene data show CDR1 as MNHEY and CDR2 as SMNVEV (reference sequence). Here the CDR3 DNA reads TGTGCCAGCAGTCCAGAAAAACTGTTTTTT. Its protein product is CASSPEKLFF.

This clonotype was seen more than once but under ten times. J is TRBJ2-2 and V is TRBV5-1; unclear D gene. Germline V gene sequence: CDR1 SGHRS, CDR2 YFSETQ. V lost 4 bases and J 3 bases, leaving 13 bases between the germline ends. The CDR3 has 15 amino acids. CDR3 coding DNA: TGCGCCAGCAGCGGAAACCTCGCCTACACCGGGGAGCTGTTTTTT. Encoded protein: CASSGNLAYTGELFF.

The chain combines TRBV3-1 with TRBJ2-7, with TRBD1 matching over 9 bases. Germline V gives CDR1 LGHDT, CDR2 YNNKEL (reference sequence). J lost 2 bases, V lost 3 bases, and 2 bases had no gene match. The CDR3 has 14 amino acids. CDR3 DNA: TGTGCCAGCAGCCAGGGGGACAGGGCCTACGAGCAGTACTTC. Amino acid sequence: CASSQGDRAYEQYF.

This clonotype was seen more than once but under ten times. CDR3 DNA: TGTGCCAGCAGTTACCGGTCAGACCGCAATCAGCCCCAGCATTTT. Translation gives CASSYRSDRNQPQHF. The V gene is TRBV6-2 or TRBV6-3, the J gene TRBJ1-5; D not resolved. Germline V gives CDR1 MNHEY, CDR2 SVGEGT. This CDR3 is 15 amino acids long. Trimming took off 2 bases at V and 2 bases at J, with 10 bases between the two ends.

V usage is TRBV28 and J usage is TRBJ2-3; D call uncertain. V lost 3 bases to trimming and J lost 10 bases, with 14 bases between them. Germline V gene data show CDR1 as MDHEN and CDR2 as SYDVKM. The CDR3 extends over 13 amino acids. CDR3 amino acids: CASSFRSPGPQYF. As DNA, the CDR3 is TGTGCCAGCAGTTTTCGGTCCCCGGGTCCGCAGTATTTT.

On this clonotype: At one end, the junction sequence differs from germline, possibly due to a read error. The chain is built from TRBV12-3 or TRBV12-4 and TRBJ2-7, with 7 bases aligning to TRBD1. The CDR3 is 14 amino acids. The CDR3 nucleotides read TGTGCCAGCAGCCTCCGGGACAGAACCTACGAGCGGTACTTC. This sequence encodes CASSLRDRTYERYF.

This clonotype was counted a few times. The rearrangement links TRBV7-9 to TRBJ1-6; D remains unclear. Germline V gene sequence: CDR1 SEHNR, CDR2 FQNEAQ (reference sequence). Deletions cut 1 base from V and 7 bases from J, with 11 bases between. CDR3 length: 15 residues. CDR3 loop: CASSLGFGPNSPLHF. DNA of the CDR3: TGTGCCAGCAGCTTAGGTTTCGGGCCCAATTCACCCCTCCACTTT.